These T cell receptor beta chains were read from a single sample in a study of blood T cell repertoires in COVID-19. Method: immunoSEQ multiplex PCR; TCRdb's copy keeps in-frame clones and lacks some. Of about 160,000 clones detected, 77% appear once; the ten largest clones hold 2.5% to 3.5%. What was sequenced was peripheral blood. The receptors stem from an older man with acute or convalescent COVID-19. The CDR3 runs from the conserved cysteine through the conserved F or W. Each record gives: CDR3 protein, CDR3 DNA, V gene, clone size, D gene, J gene. D genes are given only for firm matches. The size entry is marked missing in some rows and otherwise reads once, few, many or a size class.

CDR3: CASSPTTGAEAFF
DNA: TGTGCCAGCAGTCCAACCACAGGGGCTGAAGCTTTCTTT
V: TRBV27
size: -
D: TRBD1
J: TRBJ1-1

CDR3: CASRASGRANEQYF
DNA: TGTGCCAGCAGAGCTAGCGGGAGGGCAAACGAGCAGTACTTC
V: TRBV28
size: -
D: TRBD2
J: TRBJ2-7

CDR3: CASSLGTDPGREQYF
DNA: TGTGCCAGCAGCTTAGGGACAGATCCGGGGCGTGAGCAGTACTTC
V: TRBV7-2
size: -
D: -
J: TRBJ2-7

CDR3: CAIGTGGWSNQPQHF
DNA: TGTGCCATCGGGACAGGGGGCTGGAGCAATCAGCCCCAGCATTTT
V: TRBV28
size: -
D: TRBD1
J: TRBJ1-5

CDR3: CATSRAGTGIEGYTF
DNA: TGTGCCACCAGCAGAGCCGGGACAGGGATAGAGGGCTACACCTTC
V: TRBV15
size: -
D: TRBD1
J: TRBJ1-2

CDR3: CASSLQGNYGYTF
DNA: TGTGCCAGCAGTCTCCAGGGGAACTATGGCTACACCTTC
V: TRBV5-6
size: -
D: -
J: TRBJ1-2

CDR3: CASRDSGRPMNTEAFF
DNA: TGTGCCAGTAGGGACAGTGGAAGGCCCATGAACACTGAAGCTTTCTTT
V: TRBV19
size: -
D: -
J: TRBJ1-1

CDR3: CASTSGGTTGELFF
DNA: TGCGCCAGCACATCGGGGGGGACCACCGGGGAGCTGTTTTTT
V: TRBV10-1
size: -
D: TRBD2
J: TRBJ2-2

CDR3: CASSLGVAGGARNEQYF
DNA: TGTGCCAGCAGCTTAGGAGTAGCGGGTGGAGCTAGGAACGAGCAGTACTTC
V: TRBV7-9
size: few
D: TRBD2
J: TRBJ2-7

CDR3: CASSLNRDQETQYF
DNA: TGTGCCAGCAGCTTAAATCGGGACCAAGAGACCCAGTACTTC
V: TRBV7-2
size: -
D: -
J: TRBJ2-5

CDR3: CASSPGGTTNEKLFF
DNA: TGTGCCAGCAGCCCCGGCGGAACAACTAATGAAAAACTGTTTTTT
V: TRBV11-2
size: -
D: -
J: TRBJ1-4

CDR3: CASSGLGQNQPQHF
DNA: TGTGCCAGCAGCGGACTAGGACAGAATCAGCCCCAGCATTTT
V: TRBV7-8
size: once
D: -
J: TRBJ1-5

CDR3: CASSPGLTGEGNSPLHF
DNA: TGCGCCAGCAGCCCAGGACTGACAGGGGAGGGTAATTCACCCCTCCACTTT
V: TRBV5-1
size: -
D: TRBD1
J: TRBJ1-6

CDR3: CASLGVEGPSGNTIYF
DNA: TGTGCCAGTCTAGGGGTCGAAGGGCCCTCTGGAAACACCATATATTTT
V: TRBV28
size: -
D: -
J: TRBJ1-3

CDR3: CASSNGLAGGPESETQYF
DNA: TGTGCCAGCAGCAACGGACTAGCGGGAGGGCCAGAGAGTGAGACCCAGTACTTC
V: TRBV13
size: -
D: TRBD2
J: TRBJ2-5

CDR3: CASSEGGETQYF
DNA: TGTGCCAGCAGTGAGGGGGGGGAGACCCAGTACTTC
V: TRBV25-1
size: -
D: TRBD2
J: TRBJ2-5

CDR3: CASMGTGSSYNEQFF
DNA: TGTGCCAGTATGGGGACAGGGAGCTCCTACAATGAGCAGTTCTTC
V: TRBV19
size: -
D: TRBD1
J: TRBJ2-1